The entry below describes one TCR beta chain. The data are from a study of blood T cell repertoires in COVID-19. The CDR3 loop spans 18 amino acids. V lost 2 bases, J lost 2 bases, and 19 bases lay in between. Germline V gene sequence: CDR1 KGHSH, CDR2 LQKENI. Repertoires were generated with immunoSEQ multiplex PCR, while TCRdb's copy carries only in-frame clones and drops some. The table has more than 95,000 clones, roughly nine tenths seen once. The TCR comes from a human donor with active COVID-19. The donor label of this sample is uncertain. Sequences were obtained from peripheral blood. The chain recombines TRBV18 with TRBJ1-3; D unclear. CDR3 amino acids: CASSPILNRGEAGNTIYF. CDR3 in DNA: TGTGCCAGCTCACCAATATTGAATCGGGGAGAGGCTGGAAACACCATATATTTT. Full variable domain (outside the CDR3, taken from reference TRBV18 and TRBJ1-3): NAGVMQNPRHLVRRRGQEARLRCSPMKGHSHVYWYRQLPEEGLKFMVYLQKENIIDESGMPKERFSAEFPKEGPSILRIQQVVRGDSAAYFCASSPILNRGEAGNTIYFGEGSWLTVV.